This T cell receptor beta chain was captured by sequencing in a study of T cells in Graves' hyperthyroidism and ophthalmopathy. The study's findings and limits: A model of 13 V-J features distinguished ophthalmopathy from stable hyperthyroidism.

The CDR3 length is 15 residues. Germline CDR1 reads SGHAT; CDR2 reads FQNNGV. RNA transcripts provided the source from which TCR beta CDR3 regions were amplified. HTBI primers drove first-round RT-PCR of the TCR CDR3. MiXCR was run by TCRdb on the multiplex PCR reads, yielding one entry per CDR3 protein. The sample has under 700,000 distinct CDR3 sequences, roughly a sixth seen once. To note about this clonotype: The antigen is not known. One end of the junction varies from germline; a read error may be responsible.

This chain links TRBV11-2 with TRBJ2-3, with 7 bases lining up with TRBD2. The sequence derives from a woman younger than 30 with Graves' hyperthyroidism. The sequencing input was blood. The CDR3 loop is CASSPSGVSTDTRYF. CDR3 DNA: TGTGCCAGCAGCCCCAGCGGGGTCAGCACAGATACGCGGTATTTT.